A selection of T cell receptor beta chains follows, all from one sample in a study of beta chain features in type 1 diabetes. This table comes from immunoSEQ multiplex PCR, and its TCRdb copy is limited to in-frame clones, with some not included. The repertoire holds 300,000 to 350,000 clones, with over 7% as singletons. Sequencing used central memory CD4+ T cells from blood. The receptors come from a man under 40 with type 1 diabetes. Both conserved end residues are part of each CDR3. Each record gives: V gene, clone size, J gene, D gene, CDR3 protein, CDR3 DNA. A D gene is named only where the DNA matches it firmly. Clone size is shown for a subset of rows, as once, few, many or a class of expanded clone.

TRBV23-1	few	TRBJ2-5	TRBD2	CASSQGGTREETQYF	TGCGCCAGCAGCCAAGGTGGGACTAGAGAAGAGACCCAGTACTTC
TRBV7-6	NA	TRBJ2-5	NA	CASTKGVSQETQYF	TGTGCCAGCACCAAGGGGGTTTCCCAAGAGACCCAGTACTTC
TRBV28	NA	TRBJ1-2	NA	CASRSPGGAGYGYTF	TGTGCCAGCAGGTCCCCGGGAGGGGCCGGCTATGGCTACACCTTC
TRBV25-1	NA	TRBJ2-4	NA	CASSAKNIQYF	TGTGCCAGCAGTGCCAAAAACATTCAGTACTTC
TRBV30	few	TRBJ2-7	TRBD1	CACGTGAYEQYF	TGTGCCTGCGGGACAGGGGCCTACGAGCAGTACTTC
TRBV7-2	NA	TRBJ2-7	TRBD2	CASSLVLAASYEQYF	TGTGCCAGCAGCTTAGTTCTAGCGGCCTCCTACGAGCAGTACTTC
TRBV5-1	NA	TRBJ2-3	NA	CASSLARAEADTQYF	TGCGCCAGCAGCTTGGCACGGGCGGAAGCAGATACGCAGTATTTT
TRBV7-2	NA	TRBJ2-7	TRBD2	CASSPQVLAGTSYEQYF	TGTGCCAGCAGCCCACAGGTACTAGCGGGGACCTCCTACGAGCAGTACTTC
TRBV18	few	TRBJ2-7	NA	CASSLTISYEQYF	TGTGCCAGCTCACTTACCATCTCCTACGAGCAGTACTTC
TRBV2	many	TRBJ1-3	NA	CASSDTFSGNTIYF	TGTGCCAGCAGTGACACCTTCTCTGGAAACACCATATATTTT
TRBV6-6	NA	TRBJ2-5	NA	CASSYPGHQETQYF	TGTGCCAGCAGTTATCCGGGACACCAAGAGACCCAGTACTTC
TRBV11-2	NA	TRBJ1-2	NA	CASSLLRGADYGYTF	TGTGCCAGCAGCTTACTGCGGGGCGCGGACTATGGCTACACCTTC
TRBV10-3	many	TRBJ1-2	NA	CAISAQDYGYTF	TGTGCCATCAGTGCACAGGACTATGGCTACACCTTC
TRBV7-2	few	TRBJ1-2	NA	CASSLGQFNYGYTF	TGTGCCAGCAGCTTAGGACAGTTTAACTATGGCTACACCTTC
TRBV28	few	TRBJ2-4	TRBD1	CASSRDRENIQYF	TGTGCCAGCAGCCGGGACAGGGAAAACATTCAGTACTTC
TRBV15	NA	TRBJ2-1	NA	CATSRDRPGRSYNEQFF	TGTGCCACCAGCAGAGATCGGCCGGGGCGCTCCTACAATGAGCAGTTCTTC
TRBV19	NA	TRBJ1-5	NA	CASSTGGLVHFNQPQHF	TGTGCCAGTAGTACGGGAGGTCTGGTTCACTTCAATCAGCCCCAGCATTTT
TRBV7-2	NA	TRBJ2-1	NA	CASSKPPRRDEFF	TGTGCCAGCAGCAAACCTCCACGACGGGACGAGTTCTTC
TRBV30	few	TRBJ1-2	TRBD1	CAWSVGTGGSYGYTF	TGTGCCTGGAGTGTTGGGACAGGGGGCTCCTATGGCTACACCTTC
TRBV6-5	few	TRBJ2-1	NA	CASAYPPGVGNEQFF	TGTGCCAGCGCGTATCCCCCGGGGGTAGGCAATGAGCAGTTCTTC
TRBV2	few	TRBJ1-5	TRBD1	CASSPLGPGTGGNQPQHF	TGTGCCAGCTCCCCCTTAGGACCAGGGACAGGGGGCAATCAGCCCCAGCATTTT